These 32 T cell receptor beta chains came from one sample sequenced in a study of CD8+ T cells in alopecia areata. cDNA prepared by RNA extraction and subsequent reverse transcription served as the template for sequencing. Sequencing was performed with immunoSEQ multiplex PCR; in TCRdb, only in-frame clones are kept and a portion is missing. The table lists approximately 280,000 clones, 55% to 75% of them singletons, with 1.8% in the top ten. Treatment reported: oral pan-JAK inhibitor, 5-10 mg twice daily. Sequences were derived from CD4+ T cells sorted from blood, sampled at week 24, from a patient treated with tofacitinib. The receptors come from a human donor with alopecia areata.

The chain combines TRBV29-1 with TRBJ2-3; D is unresolved. Per germline, CDR1 SQVTM and CDR2 ANQGSEA. This CDR3 region has 12 residues. Trimming took off 2 bases at V and 5 bases at J, with 8 bases between the two ends. The CDR3 reads CSVEISGDTQYF. The DNA of the CDR3 is TGCAGCGTTGAAATTAGTGGAGATACGCAGTATTTT.

The chain combines TRBV15 with TRBJ2-1, with a possible D match to TRBD1 (6 bases). This CDR3 spans 13 amino acids. V lost 3 bases to trimming and J lost 14 bases, with 17 bases between them. CDR1 is LNHNV, CDR2 YYDKDF, per germline (reference sequence). The chain's CDR3 is CATSRGDRYVEFF. CDR3 DNA sequence: TGTGCCACCAGCAGGGGCGACAGGTACGTGGAGTTCTTC.

J is TRBJ1-2 and V is TRBV29-1; 10 positions agree with TRBD1. Germline V gene data show CDR1 as SQVTM and CDR2 as ANQGSEA. This CDR3 is built from 15 residues. Unmatched junction bases numbered 18, after V lost 7 bases and J lost 10 bases. The DNA for the CDR3 is TGCAGCGCAGTAACAAATAACCGGGACAGGGGTGTCTACACCTTC. Translated, it gives CSAVTNNRDRGVYTF.

This clone was seen once. The genes are TRBV6-5 and TRBJ1-2, with D possibly being TRBD1 (6 bases). The CDR3 totals 13 residues. CDR1 is MNHEY, CDR2 SVGAGI, per germline. The germline V and J ends were trimmed by 4 bases and 8 bases, with 14 bases remaining between them. CDR3 bases: TGTGCCAGCAGTTCCCCAGGGGACGGAGGCTACACCTTC. It encodes CASSSPGDGGYTF.

The chain recombines TRBV30 with TRBJ1-1, with D possibly TRBD1 on 6 matching bases. Per germline, CDR1 GTSNPN and CDR2 SVGIG (reference sequence). Trimming took off 2 bases at V and 0 bases at J, with 10 bases between the two ends. The CDR3 covers 14 residues. The DNA for the CDR3 is TGTGCCTGGAGTATCAGGGGTGTGAACACTGAAGCTTTCTTT. It translates to CAWSIRGVNTEAFF.

This clone has only a few counts. V is TRBV19 and J is TRBJ2-1; 11 nucleotides agree with TRBD2. V was clipped by 2 bases and J by 10 bases; unmatched bases: 13. The V gene's germline CDR1 is LNHDA and CDR2 SQIVND (reference sequence). The CDR3 runs to 17 residues. The CDR3 nucleotides are TGTGCCAGTAGTATAAGGACCTTAGCGGGGGGGATCTGGGAGCAGTTCTTC. This encodes CASSIRTLAGGIWEQFF.

The chain has TRBV29-1 and TRBJ2-3; weak D call: TRBD2 (5 bases). The CDR3 contains 12 residues. Germline CDR1 reads SQVTM; CDR2 reads ANQGSEA. V shed 6 bases and J shed 7 bases, with 14 bases lying between them. The CDR3 nucleotides read TGCAGCGTAACCGACTACAAAAATACGCAGTATTTT. Translation: CSVTDYKNTQYF.

The chain links TRBV30 to TRBJ2-1; tentative D call: TRBD1 (6 bases). Germline CDR1 is GTSNPN and CDR2 is SVGIG (reference sequence). V was shortened by 3 bases and J by 4 bases, with 16 bases between the two germline ends. CDR3 size: 15 residues. CDR3 protein: CAWSDQGPGYNEQFF. The CDR3 DNA reads TGTGCCTGGAGCGACCAGGGGCCGGGGTACAATGAGCAGTTCTTC.

This chain links TRBV7-9 with TRBJ1-1; possibly TRBD1 for D (5 bases). In germline, CDR1 is SEHNR, CDR2 FQNEAQ (reference sequence). Trimming took off 5 bases at V and 6 bases at J, with 13 bases between the two ends. This CDR3 contains 13 residues. The CDR3 DNA is TGTGCCAGCAGCCCCACGGGGGTCTCTGAAGCTTTCTTT. This gives the protein CASSPTGVSEAFF.

The CDR3 loop reads CASSYGAGGRGETQYF. Here the CDR3 DNA reads TGTGCCAGCAGTTACGGAGCAGGGGGCCGTGGAGAGACCCAGTACTTC. The chain uses TRBV6-5 and TRBJ2-5; 8 nucleotides agree with TRBD1. J lost 4 bases, V lost 2 bases, and 9 bases had no gene match. CDR1 is MNHEY, CDR2 SVGAGI, per germline. The CDR3 is 16 amino acids.

The V gene is TRBV2, the J gene TRBJ1-5; no firm D call. This CDR3 contains 12 residues. Germline CDR1 and CDR2: SNHLY and FYNNEI. V lost 6 bases to trimming and J lost 1 base, with 4 bases between them. This CDR3 reads CASRDSNQPQHF. As DNA, the CDR3 is TGTGCCAGCAGGGACAGCAATCAGCCCCAGCATTTT.

This clone occurred a few times. V usage is TRBV7-2 and J usage is TRBJ1-4; D is undetermined. This CDR3 contains 13 residues. V was cut by 1 base and J by 3 bases, with 3 bases left in between. Germline loops: CDR1 SGHTA, CDR2 FQGNSA. DNA for the CDR3: TGTGCCAGCAGCTTAGGGCCTAATGAAAAACTGTTTTTT. Translated, it gives CASSLGPNEKLFF.

The J gene is TRBJ1-1, the V gene TRBV5-6; TRBD1 matches 7 bases. There are 13 residues in the CDR3. Germline V gene lookup returns CDR1 SGHDT and CDR2 YYEEEE. J gave up 3 bases and V 4 bases, and 3 bases lay outside the gene matches. CDR3: CASSVDRDTEAFF. Here the CDR3 DNA reads TGTGCCAGCAGCGTAGACAGGGACACTGAAGCTTTCTTT.

The chain has TRBV5-6 and TRBJ1-2; weak D call: TRBD1 (5 bases). The V end lost 1 base, the J end lost 4 bases, and 14 bases lay between the germline ends. Germline V gene sequence: CDR1 SGHDT, CDR2 YYEEEE. CDR3 length equals 15 residues. The CDR3 nucleotides read TGTGCCAGCAGCTTGAGGGGAAGTGGGGTCTATGGCTACACCTTC. This codes for CASSLRGSGVYGYTF.

The genes are TRBV4-1 and TRBJ1-5; D is unresolved. CDR3 length: 15 amino acids. Per germline, CDR1 MGHRA and CDR2 YSYEKL. V shed 1 base and J shed 0 bases, with 7 bases lying between them. The CDR3 is CASSQGPYSNQPQHF. In DNA, the CDR3 is TGCGCCAGCAGCCAAGGGCCCTATAGCAATCAGCCCCAGCATTTT.

This clone was seen just once. A junction end diverges from the germline sequence, so it may reflect a read error. The rearrangement links TRBV7-7 to TRBJ2-5; a possible D gene is TRBD2 (7 bases). Germline V gene data show CDR1 as SSHAT and CDR2 as FNYEAQ (reference sequence). CDR3 length: 17 residues. CDR3 region: CASSQGIPRGPREAQYF. The DNA of the CDR3 is TGTGCTAGCAGCCAAGGAATACCCAGGGGTCCTCGGGAGGCCCAGTACTTC.

The chain recombines TRBV29-1 with TRBJ2-2; 7 bases are a match to TRBD2. There are 14 residues in the CDR3. The J segment lost 0 bases and the V segment lost 3 bases, leaving 1 base of the junction unmatched. Germline V gene sequence: CDR1 SQVTM, CDR2 ANQGSEA. The CDR3 nucleotides read TGCAGCGTTGATGGGGGGGCGAACACCGGGGAGCTGTTTTTT. Translation: CSVDGGANTGELFF.

The chain has TRBV27 and TRBJ1-4; D possibly corresponds to TRBD1 (6 bases). This CDR3 contains 17 residues. Trimming pared 0 bases from V and 6 bases from J, leaving 17 bases between. The germline CDR1 and CDR2 sequences are MNHEY and SMNVEV (reference sequence). CDR3 in DNA: TGTGCCAGCAGTTTATCGGGGACACCCTCCGGAGATGAAAAACTGTTTTTT. As protein: CASSLSGTPSGDEKLFF.

This rearrangement joins TRBV7-9 to TRBJ1-6; 7 nucleotides agree with TRBD1. The CDR3 extends over 16 amino acids. The V gene end was trimmed by 0 bases and the J gene end by 7 bases; junction bases not matched to a gene: 6. Per the germline V gene, CDR1 is SEHNR and CDR2 is FQNEAQ (reference sequence). The CDR3 coding sequence is TGTGCCAGCAGCTTAGCAGGGGGCCCGACCAATTCACCCCTCCACTTT. It translates to CASSLAGGPTNSPLHF.

The gene calls are TRBV29-1 and TRBJ2-1, with 7 bases identical to TRBD1. Looked up from germline, CDR1 is SQVTM and CDR2 is ANQGSEA. The CDR3 has 14 residues. Trimming at V came to 6 bases and at J to 3 bases, leaving 8 bases not matched to a gene. CDR3 region: CSVRGGRVYNEQFF. In nucleotides, the CDR3 is TGCAGCGTCCGAGGGGGCAGGGTCTACAATGAGCAGTTCTTC.

The V gene is TRBV9, the J gene TRBJ2-5; 10 bases align to TRBD2. The J segment lost 4 bases and the V segment lost 4 bases, leaving 7 bases of the junction unmatched. Germline V gives CDR1 SGDLS, CDR2 YYNGEE. CDR3 length equals 15 residues. CDR3 protein: CASSPSGGAGETQYF. The CDR3 DNA sequence: TGTGCCAGCAGCCCCAGCGGGGGGGCCGGAGAGACCCAGTACTTC.

The chain recombines TRBV30 with TRBJ1-5; D gene uncertain. The V gene's germline CDR1 is GTSNPN and CDR2 SVGIG (reference sequence). V was cut by 5 bases and J by 3 bases, with 11 bases left in between. The CDR3 spans 13 residues. CDR3 in DNA: TGTGCCTGGGCACCCGCGTTCAATCAGCCCCAGCATTTT. Its protein product is CAWAPAFNQPQHF.

In its sample, this clone was seen once. The CDR3 protein is CASSLVGVLNEQFF. CDR3 bases: TGTGCCAGCAGCTTAGTAGGGGTCCTGAATGAGCAGTTCTTC. V gene TRBV7-8 combines with J gene TRBJ2-1, with D perhaps TRBD1 (5 bases). The CDR3 runs to 14 residues. Per the germline V gene, CDR1 is SGHVS and CDR2 is FQNEAQ. The ends were cut back, 1 base at V and 7 bases at J, with 11 bases in the middle. Complete variable domain (other parts from reference TRBV7-8 and TRBJ2-1): GAGVSQSPRYKVAKRGQDVALRCDPISGHVSLFWYQQALGQGPEFLTYFQNEAQLDKSGLPSDRFFAERPEGSVSTLKIQRTQQEDSAVYLCASSLVGVLNEQFFGPGTRLTVL.

This chain uses TRBV29-1 with TRBJ2-3; possibly TRBD2 for D (6 bases). The CDR3 sequence is 16 residues long. Trimming removed 0 bases at V and 0 bases at J, with 13 bases between. The germline gives CDR1 SQVTM, CDR2 ANQGSEA. CDR3 amino acids: CSVEDRSGLSTDTQYF. The CDR3 nucleotides are TGCAGCGTTGAAGATCGCAGCGGGCTAAGCACAGATACGCAGTATTTT.

The genes are TRBV29-1 and TRBJ2-5; no clear D. There are 12 residues in the CDR3. Germline V gene lookup returns CDR1 SQVTM and CDR2 ANQGSEA. The V gene lost 4 bases and the J gene lost 0 bases, with 6 bases spanning the gap. CDR3 protein: CSVVWYQETQYF. As DNA, the CDR3 is TGCAGCGTTGTTTGGTACCAAGAGACCCAGTACTTC.

The chain employs TRBV7-2 and TRBJ2-1; D is possibly TRBD2 (5 bases). The germline V and J ends were trimmed by 1 base and 6 bases, with 13 bases remaining between them. Per the germline V gene, CDR1 is SGHTA and CDR2 is FQGNSA. CDR3 length equals 15 residues. CDR3 residues: CASSLVFQRGNEQFF. DNA of the CDR3: TGTGCCAGCAGCTTAGTATTCCAACGGGGCAATGAGCAGTTCTTC.

As DNA, the CDR3 is TGCGCCAGCAGCTTGGACAGGGCCTATGGCTACACCTTC. It specifies CASSLDRAYGYTF. The chain joins TRBV5-1 to TRBJ1-2; possible D gene TRBD1, 6 bases. V shed 0 bases and J shed 4 bases, with 7 bases lying between them. Per the germline V gene, CDR1 is SGHRS and CDR2 is YFSETQ. The CDR3 contains 13 residues.

This clone was observed a few times. The chain carries TRBV5-4 and TRBJ2-3; 10 bases map to TRBD2. Germline loops: CDR1 SGHNT, CDR2 YYREEE (reference sequence). J lost 1 base, V lost 4 bases, and 6 bases had no gene match. This CDR3 has 16 residues. CDR3 in DNA: TGTGCCAGCAGCAAGTCAGGGACTAGCGGCACAGATACGCAGTATTTT. Protein sequence: CASSKSGTSGTDTQYF.

This clone was counted only a few times. The chain joins TRBV7-9 to TRBJ2-7, with a weak D call TRBD2 (6 bases). The germline CDR1 and CDR2 sequences are SEHNR and FQNEAQ (reference sequence). V was clipped by 6 bases and J by 3 bases, with 6 bases between them. The CDR3 extends over 11 amino acids. The CDR3 spells CASRRDYEQYF. The CDR3, as DNA: TGTGCCAGCAGGCGGGACTACGAGCAGTACTTC.

This clone was counted a few times. This sequence joins TRBV30 and TRBJ2-3; 8 positions match TRBD1. The CDR3 has 12 residues. The junction had 6 bases not matched to a gene; V was cut back by 1 base and J by 12 bases. Germline CDR1 and CDR2: GTSNPN and SVGIG (reference sequence). CDR3 sequence reads: CAWSGLDRAQYF. The CDR3 DNA is TGTGCCTGGAGTGGGCTGGACAGGGCCCAGTATTTT.

The CDR3: CATSRGQGDGYTF. In DNA, the CDR3 is TGTGCCACCAGCAGAGGACAGGGGGATGGCTACACCTTC. The V and J genes are TRBV15 and TRBJ1-2, with TRBD1 identical over 9 bases. V lost 1 base to trimming and J lost 6 bases; unmatched junction nucleotides: 0. The CDR3 covers 13 residues. Looked up from germline, CDR1 is LNHNV and CDR2 is YYDKDF (reference sequence).

This clone was seen a few times. This chain joins TRBV29-1 and TRBJ2-5; D possibly uses TRBD1 or TRBD2 (7 bases each). This CDR3 spans 12 amino acids. Deletions cut 7 bases from V and 4 bases from J, with 13 bases between. Per germline, CDR1 SQVTM and CDR2 ANQGSEA. Written as DNA, the CDR3 is TGCAGCGCCAGGGGGGGCACAGAGACCCAGTACTTC. It is translated as CSARGGTETQYF.